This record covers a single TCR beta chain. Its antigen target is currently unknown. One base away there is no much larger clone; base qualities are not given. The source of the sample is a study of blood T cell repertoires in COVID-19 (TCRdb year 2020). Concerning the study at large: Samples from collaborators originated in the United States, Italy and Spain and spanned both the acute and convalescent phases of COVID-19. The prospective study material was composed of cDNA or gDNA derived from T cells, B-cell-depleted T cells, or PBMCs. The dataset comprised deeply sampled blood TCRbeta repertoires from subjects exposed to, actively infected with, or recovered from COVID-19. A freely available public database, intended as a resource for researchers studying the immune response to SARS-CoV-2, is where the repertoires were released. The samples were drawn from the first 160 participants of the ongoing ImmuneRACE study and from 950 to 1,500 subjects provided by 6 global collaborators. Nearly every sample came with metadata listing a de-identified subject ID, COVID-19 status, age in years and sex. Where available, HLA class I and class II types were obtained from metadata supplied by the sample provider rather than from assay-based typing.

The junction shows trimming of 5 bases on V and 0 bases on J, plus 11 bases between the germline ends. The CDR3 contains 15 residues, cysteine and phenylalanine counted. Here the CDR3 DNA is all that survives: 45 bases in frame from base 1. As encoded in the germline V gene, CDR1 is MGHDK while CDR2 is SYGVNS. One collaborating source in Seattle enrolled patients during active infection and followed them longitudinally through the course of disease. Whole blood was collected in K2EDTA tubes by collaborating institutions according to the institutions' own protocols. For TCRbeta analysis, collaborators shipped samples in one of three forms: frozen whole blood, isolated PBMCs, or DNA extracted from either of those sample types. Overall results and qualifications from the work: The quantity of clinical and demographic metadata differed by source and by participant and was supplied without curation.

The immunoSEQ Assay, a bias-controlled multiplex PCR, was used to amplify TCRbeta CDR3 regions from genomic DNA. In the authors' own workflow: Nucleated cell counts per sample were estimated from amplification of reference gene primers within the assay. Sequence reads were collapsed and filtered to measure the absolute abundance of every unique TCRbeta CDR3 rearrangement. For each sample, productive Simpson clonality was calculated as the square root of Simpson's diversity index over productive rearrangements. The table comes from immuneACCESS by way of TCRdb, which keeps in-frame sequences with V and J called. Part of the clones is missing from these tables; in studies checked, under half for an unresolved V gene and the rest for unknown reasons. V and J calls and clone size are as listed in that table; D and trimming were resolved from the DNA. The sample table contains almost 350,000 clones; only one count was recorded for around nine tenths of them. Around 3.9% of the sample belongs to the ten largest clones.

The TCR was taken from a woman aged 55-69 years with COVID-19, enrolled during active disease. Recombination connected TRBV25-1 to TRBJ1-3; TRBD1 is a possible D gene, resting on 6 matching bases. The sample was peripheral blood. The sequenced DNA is TGTGCCAGCAGTAACGGACAGAGCTCTGGAAACACCATATATTTT. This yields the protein CASSNGQSSGNTIYF.